Given below is one T cell receptor (beta chain) in context. Its antigen remains unidentified. The record has no base qualities; no much larger clone is one base away. This sample is drawn from a study of PD-L1 blockade in urothelial cancer (TCRdb year 2017). Study-wide context: All patients started therapy around 2014 and received atezolizumab 1,200 mg intravenously every 3 weeks. Patients had an ECOG performance status of 0 or 1 and had received between 0 and 3 prior chemotherapy regimens. Eight to ten patients achieved durable clinical benefit and some 20 did not. Blood samples gave median yields of approximately 130,000 T cells and over 80,000 unique TCRs, along with a median clonality of approximately 0.084. Blood samples were analyzed at two time points: 3 weeks after treatment start (second dose) and 6 weeks after treatment start. Pretreatment blood TCR-seq was available for under 35 patients, at least one posttreatment blood collection was obtained for 25 or so patients, and tumor TCR-seq was available for 25 or so patients. About 85% of the 29 patients were males with bladder-origin urothelial cancer, and about 60% of the 29 reported a prior smoking history. In the same patients who had TCR sequencing, pretreatment tumors also underwent whole exome sequencing and RNA sequencing. Somatic, immune and clinical correlates of response to PD-L1 blockade with atezolizumab in urothelial cancer were the focus of an exploratory multi-omic analysis. Durable clinical benefit meant progression-free survival longer than 6 months, and TCR features were also tested against progression-free and overall survival. Pretreatment tumor samples and matched peripheral blood, collected serially before and after atezolizumab treatment, underwent TCR sequencing. Results and caveats for the whole study, not just this receptor: Improved progression-free and overall survival was found to be associated with pretreatment peripheral blood TCR clonality below the median. At 3 weeks after the start of treatment, tumor-associated TCR clones in peripheral blood had expanded more in patients with durable benefit (n ≈ 22, p = 0.022). Because the sample size was small (n ≈ 30) and many of the analyses were exploratory, the results are meant to be hypothesis-generating.

Synthetic TCR analog templates were spiked into each PCR to estimate absolute template abundance from read counts. The immunoSEQ assay was used to amplify TCRbeta CDR3 regions from genomic DNA with bias-controlled V and J gene primers. Sequencing of rearranged TCRbeta segments was done at approximately 20X coverage. The authors' pipeline ran thus. Clustering was used to correct sequencing errors, and CDR3s were annotated against IMGT to assign V, D and J genes. Downstream analyses used only productive TCRbeta rearrangements, leaving out any out-of-frame or stop-codon sequences. Clonality was calculated as one minus the Shannon entropy normalized by the log of the number of unique productive sequences. Clones differing between time points or between blood and tumor were identified using Fisher's exact test with Benjamini-Hochberg correction, with an adjusted p below 0.01 applied as the threshold. In its TCRdb copy, this immuneACCESS table keeps in-frame sequences only and misses some clones. Where compared with another copy, unresolved V genes explain less than half of these, and the others have no known cause. For V, J and clone size, that table is used; D and trimming come from the DNA. For this sample there are about 82,000 clones; over 90% appear just once. Around 10% of the sample lies in the top ten.

Its CDR3 holds 10 amino acids, cysteine through phenylalanine. Solely the CDR3 DNA is kept, with 30 bases framed from the first base. V is shortened by 8 bases, J by 6 bases, and the region joining them spans 7 bases. CDR1 SNHLY and CDR2 FYNNEI were looked up in the germline V gene. A total of 25 to 30 patients with locally advanced or metastatic urothelial carcinoma, treated at Memorial Sloan Kettering on a trial protocol, made up the cohort. Peripheral blood mononuclear cells were collected pretreatment and during treatment, with between 1 and 8 total time points obtained per patient. The Qiagen DNeasy Blood extraction kit was used to purify genomic DNA from total PBMCs and tumor samples. Collected pretreatment and during treatment, PBMCs were isolated and stored as previously described.

The sequence was obtained from a man in his 60s with urothelial cancer. The specimen comprised PBMCs, sampled around atezolizumab (anti-PD-L1) treatment. This sequence uses TRBV2 and TRBJ1-1; too little of a D gene remains to name it. The nucleotide sequence is given as TGTGCCAGCGCGGGGTCTGAAGCTTTCTTT. Its product reads: CASAGSEAFF.